This TCR beta chain was identified in a study of T cells in Graves' hyperthyroidism and ophthalmopathy. Study results and caveats: Classification by a 13 V-J model distinguished ophthalmopathy from stable hyperthyroidism.

Concerning this clonotype itself: What it binds is unknown.

Uncontrolled infection, other autoimmune disease, pregnancy or lactation excluded patients. Each diagnosis drew on symptoms, thyroxine, TRAb, thyroid ultrasound and orbital computed tomography findings. RNA transcripts yielded amplified TCR beta CDR3 regions. In the first-round RT-PCR of the TCR CDR3, the HTBI primer set was used. One entry per CDR3 protein, called by TCRdb with MiXCR from the multiplex PCR reads. The sample comprises under 650,000 distinct CDR3 sequences, about 17% of which are singletons, and less than 4.5% rests with the top ten. Sequenced input: blood. The source is a woman in her 30s with Graves' hyperthyroidism.

CDR3 sequence (DNA): TGTGCCACCGGCCAGGGAAACTACGAGCAGTACTTC. Encoded protein: CATGQGNYEQYF. This rearrangement joins TRBV10-3 to TRBJ2-7; TRBD1 might be the D (5 bases). Trimming removed 10 bases from V and 3 bases from J, with 13 bases in between. The CDR3 runs to 12 residues. Germline CDR1 and CDR2: ENHRY and SYGVKD.